This T cell receptor beta chain stems from a study of T cell changes during pregnancy in multiple sclerosis. Sequenced by immunoSEQ multiplex PCR; TCRdb stores in-frame clones only, minus some. This table has about 69,000 clones, about 92% appearing once. The CDR3 contains 14 residues. Germline assignment: CDR1 MNHNY and CDR2 SVGAGI (reference sequence). The V and J ends lost 6 bases and 9 bases respectively, with 18 bases between them. V usage is TRBV6-6 and J usage is TRBJ2-1; weak D call: TRBD1 (7 bases). Sequenced here: peripheral blood, sampled in the third trimester of pregnancy. This TCR derives from a female donor in good health, enrolled as a control in a pregnancy study. The CDR3 sequence: CASSLTGEVGEQFF. The CDR3 DNA reads as TGTGCCAGCAGCCTTACAGGGGAGGTGGGTGAGCAGTTCTTC.